This TCR beta chain was profiled in a study of blood T cell repertoires in COVID-19. As for the study in general: Collection of acute and convalescent COVID-19 samples took place in the United States, Italy and Spain. From T cells, B-cell-depleted T cells, or PBMCs came the material, which was cDNA or gDNA.

In its sample, this clone was seen a few times. In the original processing: Estimation of nucleated cell counts was performed using reference gene primer amplification. TCRdb's copy holds only in-frame clones and misses some; the assay was immunoSEQ multiplex PCR. That table gives V, J and clone size, and the DNA gave D and trimming. The sample lists roughly 51,000 clones; 91% were seen once. The sequenced sample was peripheral blood. This clonotype was obtained from a woman between 55 and 75 years old with active or convalescent COVID-19.

This CDR3 is CASSPRTGHNQPQHF. The CDR3 region has the DNA TGTGCCAGCAGTCCCCGGACAGGCCACAATCAGCCCCAGCATTTT. The chain couples TRBV28 to TRBJ1-5; 7 nucleotides line up with TRBD1. This CDR3 region has 15 residues. V was pared by 5 bases and J by 3 bases, with 7 bases of the junction left unmatched. Per germline, CDR1 MDHEN and CDR2 SYDVKM.